There are many counts of the clone carrying this T cell receptor (beta chain). Its antigen remains unknown. The entry originates in a study of T-cell memory formation after mild COVID-19. Germline V lookup: CDR1 DFQATT, CDR2 SNEGSKA (reference sequence). This CDR3 contains 14 residues. V lost 6 bases to trimming and J lost 0 bases, with 15 bases between them. Study outcomes and limitations: While clones contracting from day 15 to 85 were balanced between CD4 and CD8, later expanders leaned CD4+.

Each CDR3 protein is one row after TCRdb ran MiXCR on the 5' RACE reads. Of about 100,000 distinct CDR3 sequences detected, around 10% appear once; the ten largest clones hold about 40%. Sequenced: PBMCs or a T cell subset sorted from them (not recorded which). The J gene is TRBJ2-7, the V gene TRBV20-1; no definite D call. The TCR was taken from a man aged 18 to 30 who had mild COVID-19 (a few samples of this study predate the infection). Cell type and time point are not known. The CDR3 coding sequence is TGCAGTGCCAGCGCACATCCGACCTCCTACGAGCAGTACGTC. This sequence encodes CSASAHPTSYEQYV.